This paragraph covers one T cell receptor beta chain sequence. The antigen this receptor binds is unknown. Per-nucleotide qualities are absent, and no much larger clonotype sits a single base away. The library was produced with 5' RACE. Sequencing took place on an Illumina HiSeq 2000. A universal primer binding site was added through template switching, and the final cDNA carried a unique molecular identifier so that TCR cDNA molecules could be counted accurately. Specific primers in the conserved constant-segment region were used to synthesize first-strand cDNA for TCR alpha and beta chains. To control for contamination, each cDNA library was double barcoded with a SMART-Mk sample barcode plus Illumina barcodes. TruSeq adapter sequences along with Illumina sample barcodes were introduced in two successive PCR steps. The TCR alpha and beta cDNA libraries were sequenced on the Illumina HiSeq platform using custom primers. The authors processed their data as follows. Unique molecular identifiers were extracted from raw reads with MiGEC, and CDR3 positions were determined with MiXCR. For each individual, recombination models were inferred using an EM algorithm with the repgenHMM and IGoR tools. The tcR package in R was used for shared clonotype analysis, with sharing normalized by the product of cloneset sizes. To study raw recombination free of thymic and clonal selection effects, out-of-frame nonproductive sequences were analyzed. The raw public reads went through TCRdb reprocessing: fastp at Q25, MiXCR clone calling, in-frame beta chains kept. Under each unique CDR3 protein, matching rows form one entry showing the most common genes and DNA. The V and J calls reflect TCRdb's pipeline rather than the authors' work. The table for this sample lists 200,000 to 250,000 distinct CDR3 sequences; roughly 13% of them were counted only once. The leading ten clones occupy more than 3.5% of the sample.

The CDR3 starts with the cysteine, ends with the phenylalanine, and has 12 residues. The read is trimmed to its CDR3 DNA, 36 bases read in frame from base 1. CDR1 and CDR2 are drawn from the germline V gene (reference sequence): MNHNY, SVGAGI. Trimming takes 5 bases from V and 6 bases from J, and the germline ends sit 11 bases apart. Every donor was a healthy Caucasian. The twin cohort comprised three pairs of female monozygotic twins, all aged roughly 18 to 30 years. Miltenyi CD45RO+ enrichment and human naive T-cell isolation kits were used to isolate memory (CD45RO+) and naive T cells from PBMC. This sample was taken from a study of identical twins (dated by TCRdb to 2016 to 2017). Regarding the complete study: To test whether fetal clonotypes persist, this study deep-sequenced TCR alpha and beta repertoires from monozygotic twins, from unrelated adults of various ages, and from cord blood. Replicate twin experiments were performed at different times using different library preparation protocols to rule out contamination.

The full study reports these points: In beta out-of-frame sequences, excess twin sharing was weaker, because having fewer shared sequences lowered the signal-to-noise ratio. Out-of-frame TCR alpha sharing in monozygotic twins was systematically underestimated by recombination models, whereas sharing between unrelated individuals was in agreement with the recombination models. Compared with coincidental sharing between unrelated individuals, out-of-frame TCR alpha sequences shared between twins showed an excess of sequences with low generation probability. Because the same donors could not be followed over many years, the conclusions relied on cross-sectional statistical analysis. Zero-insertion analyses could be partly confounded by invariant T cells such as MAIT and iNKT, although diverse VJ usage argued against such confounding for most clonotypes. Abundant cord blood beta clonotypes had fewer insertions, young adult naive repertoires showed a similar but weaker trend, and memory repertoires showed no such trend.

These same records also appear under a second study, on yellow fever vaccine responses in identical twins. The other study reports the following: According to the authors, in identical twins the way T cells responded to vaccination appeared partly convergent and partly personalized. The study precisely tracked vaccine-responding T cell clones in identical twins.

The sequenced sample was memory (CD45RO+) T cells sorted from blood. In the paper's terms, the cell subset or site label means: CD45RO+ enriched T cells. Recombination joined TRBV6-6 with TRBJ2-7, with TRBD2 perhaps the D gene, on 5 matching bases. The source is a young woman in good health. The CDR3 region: CASSTPAGEQYF. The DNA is TGTGCCAGCAGTACCCCCGCGGGCGAGCAGTACTTC.